This entry lists 22 T cell receptor beta chains sequenced from one sample in a study of glioma-infiltrating T cells. Using RNA template, CDR3s of TCR alpha and beta were amplified with iRepertoire arm-PCR. In TCRdb, the multiplex PCR reads were re-called with MiXCR into one record per CDR3 protein. This table holds approximately 20,000 distinct CDR3 sequences, roughly 25% found once. Sequencing input: glioma tissue, nonneoplastic brain tissue, or PBMCs (not recorded which). Receptors originate from a human donor with low-grade glioma or glioblastoma, undergoing nonglioma brain surgery, or in good health (not recorded which).

This clonotype was counted ten times or more. The chain has TRBV20-1 and TRBJ2-7; tentatively, D is TRBD2 (6 bases). Trimming cost V 3 bases and J 3 bases, with 9 bases left between them. The germline CDR1 and CDR2 sequences are DFQATT and SNEGSKA (reference sequence). The length of the CDR3 is 12 residues. The CDR3 region has the DNA TGCAGTGCTAGCCCCGGGGGCTACGAGCAGTACTTC. Its translation is CSASPGGYEQYF.

This clonotype is labeled medium-sized (0.01 to 0.1%). This chain connects TRBV15 to TRBJ2-5; D not certain. Germline values: CDR1 LNHNV, CDR2 YYDKDF (reference sequence). The CDR3 consists of 12 residues. The ends were cut back, 3 bases at V and 3 bases at J, with 5 bases in the middle. In DNA form, the CDR3 reads TGTGCCACCAGCAGGGGGAAAGAGACCCAGTACTTC. This translates into CATSRGKETQYF.

This clonotype came up many times. This CDR3 reads CASSFYYEKLFF. DNA for the CDR3: TGTGCCAGCAGTTTTTATTACGAAAAACTGTTTTTT. V is TRBV28 and J is TRBJ1-4, with no clear D. The V and J ends lost 3 bases and 8 bases respectively, with 7 bases between them. CDR1 is MDHEN, CDR2 SYDVKM, per germline. This CDR3 contains 12 residues.

This clonotype was seen repeatedly, ten times or more. The CDR3 region is CATSDFQTGNNQPQHF. The DNA for the CDR3 is TGTGCCACCAGTGACTTCCAGACAGGGAACAATCAGCCCCAGCATTTT. The chain combines TRBV24-1 with TRBJ1-5, with 7 bases lining up with TRBD1. Germline lookup yields CDR1 KGHDR and CDR2 SFDVKD. Germline trimming cut 4 bases from V and 3 bases from J; bases unmatched to any gene: 8. The CDR3 contains 16 residues.

This clonotype was picked up many times. This sequence joins TRBV27 and TRBJ2-7; D possibly corresponds to TRBD1 (6 bases). This CDR3 region has 14 residues. The germline V gene has CDR1 MNHEY and CDR2 SMNVEV (reference sequence). V was cut by 3 bases and J by 4 bases, with 13 bases left in between. The CDR3 sequence is CASSFDRISYEQYF. The CDR3, as DNA: TGTGCCAGCAGTTTCGACAGGATTTCTTACGAGCAGTACTTC.

At least ten counts were recorded for this clonotype. The chain uses TRBV20-1 and TRBJ1-1, with TRBD1 matching 9 bases. The germline V gene encodes CDR1 DFQATT and CDR2 SNEGSKA (reference sequence). This CDR3 is 14 amino acids long. The CDR3 loop is CTLATGGGGTEAFF. The CDR3 DNA sequence: TGCACTCTCGCGACAGGGGGGGGCGGCACTGAAGCTTTCTTT.

Concerning this clonotype: A read error may be the cause here, since a much bigger clone is one base away. The chain couples TRBV6-6 to TRBJ2-7; D gene uncertain. CDR3 length: 13 amino acids. CDR1 MNHNY and CDR2 SVGAGI come from the germline V gene (reference sequence). In nucleotides, the CDR3 is TGTCCCAGCAGTTACTCGTCCCCCTACGAGCAGTACTTC. It codes for CPSSYSSPYEQYF.

This clonotype was seen at least ten times. V gene TRBV7-2 combines with J gene TRBJ1-3; TRBD1 matches at 10 bases. This CDR3 spans 16 amino acids. The germline V gene has CDR1 SGHTA and CDR2 FQGNSA. V was clipped by 5 bases and J by 2 bases; unmatched bases: 6. The CDR3: CASSVRQGAPGNTIYF. As DNA, the CDR3 is TGTGCCAGCAGCGTTCGACAGGGGGCACCTGGAAACACCATATATTTT.

This clonotype was observed a handful of times. The rearrangement joins TRBV12-3 or TRBV12-4 to TRBJ2-3, with TRBD2 matching over 7 bases. Trimming cost V 9 bases and J 5 bases; bases outside gene matches: 11. This CDR3 contains 14 residues. The CDR3 coding sequence is TGTGCCAGGGGAGGGGAAGCGGGGATAGATACGCAGTATTTT. The encoded protein is CARGGEAGIDTQYF.

This clonotype came up many times. The gene calls are TRBV7-6 and TRBJ2-3; 13 bases agree with TRBD2. The CDR3 consists of 17 residues. Looked up from germline, CDR1 is SGHVS and CDR2 is FNYEAQ. Germline trimming cut 5 bases from V and 3 bases from J; bases unmatched to any gene: 8. The CDR3, as DNA: TGTGCCAGCAGCACACGCGGGACTAGCGGGGTAACAGATACGCAGTATTTT. It encodes CASSTRGTSGVTDTQYF.

This clonotype was seen a handful of times. V and J are TRBV5-1 and TRBJ1-2, with D unclear. CDR3 length equals 14 residues. The germline V and J ends were trimmed by 0 bases and 2 bases, with 8 bases remaining between them. CDR1 SGHRS and CDR2 YFSETQ come from the germline V gene. CDR3 coding DNA: TGCGCCAGCAGCTTGGCCTCTGCGAACTATGGCTACACCTTC. It encodes CASSLASANYGYTF.

This clonotype was counted ten times or more. This sequence joins TRBV6-2 or TRBV6-3 and TRBJ2-1, with 8 bases that match TRBD1. The ends lost 3 bases at V and 4 bases at J; junction bases unmatched: 8. Germline assignment: CDR1 MNHEY and CDR2 SVGEGT. This CDR3 region has 16 residues. The CDR3 is CASSYARDRTYNEQFF. The CDR3 DNA follows: TGTGCCAGCAGTTATGCTAGGGACAGGACTTACAATGAGCAGTTCTTC.

This clonotype was seen a few times. The chain has TRBV29-1 and TRBJ2-1; TRBD1 is a possible D gene (5 bases). The V end lost 0 bases, the J end lost 6 bases, and 12 bases lay between the germline ends. CDR1 is SQVTM and CDR2 is ANQGSEA in the germline V gene. The CDR3 has 14 residues. This chain's CDR3 is CSVEDLQDSNEQFF. The DNA of the CDR3 is TGCAGCGTTGAAGATCTTCAAGACAGCAATGAGCAGTTCTTC.

This sequence joins TRBV28 and TRBJ1-1; D is ambiguous. This CDR3 comprises 13 residues. Germline lookup yields CDR1 MDHEN and CDR2 SYDVKM. V lost 5 bases and J lost 8, with 15 bases in between. The CDR3 bases are TGTGCCAGCAGTGATTCGATCGCGACAGAAGCTTTCTTT. It yields the protein CASSDSIATEAFF. The whole variable domain, filled in from reference TRBV28 and TRBJ1-1, reads DVKVTQSSRYLVKRTGEKVFLECVQDMDHENMFWYRQDPGLGLRLIYFSYDVKMKEKGDIPEGYSVSREKKERFSLILESASTNQTSMYLCASSDSIATEAFFGQGTRLTVV.

This clonotype occurred a few times. This sequence joins TRBV7-8 and TRBJ2-1, with D tentatively TRBD1 (5 bases). This CDR3 is 16 amino acids long. Looked up from germline, CDR1 is SGHVS and CDR2 is FQNEAQ. V shed 5 bases and J shed 4 bases, with 18 bases lying between them. The CDR3 protein is CASSRRASELYNEQFF. CDR3 nucleotides: TGTGCCAGCAGCCGCAGGGCGAGCGAGCTATACAATGAGCAGTTCTTC.

By frequency in the sample, this clonotype is medium-sized. This chain connects TRBV25-1 to TRBJ2-5, with 7 bases that match TRBD1. The CDR3 loop spans 11 amino acids. V shed 4 bases and J 13 bases; nucleotides not matched to a gene: 6. Germline V gene sequence: CDR1 MGHDK, CDR2 SYGVNS. The CDR3 loop reads CASSAGTASYF. The CDR3 coding sequence is TGTGCCAGCAGTGCCGGGACAGCCTCGTACTTC.

This clonotype appeared many times. Relative to the germline gene, one junction end is altered; a read error may explain this. The chain recombines TRBV7-3 with TRBJ2-5; D unresolved. Germline lookup yields CDR1 SGHTA and CDR2 FQGTGA. This CDR3 is built from 13 residues. In DNA form, the CDR3 reads TGTGCCGGCAGCTTAGTTGTCAAAGAGACCCAGTACTTC. It codes for CAGSLVVKETQYF.

This clonotype came up many times. V and J are TRBV15 and TRBJ1-2; no clear D. With 1 base removed from V and 2 bases from J, the gap between germline ends came to 11 bases. CDR1 and CDR2 from the germline V gene are LNHNV and YYDKDF (reference sequence). This CDR3 is built from 15 residues. This CDR3 reads CATSRVGFQNYGYTF. DNA for the CDR3: TGTGCCACCAGCAGAGTAGGGTTTCAAAACTATGGCTACACCTTC.

A note on this clonotype: A much larger clone sits a single nucleotide away, making a read error possible. J is TRBJ1-5 and V is TRBV7-2, with D tentatively TRBD1 (5 bases). Trimming left V 6 bases short and J 9 bases short, with 15 bases between. In germline, CDR1 is SGHTA, CDR2 FQGNSA. The CDR3 covers 13 residues. CDR3 DNA sequence: TGTGCCAGCAGTAAGGACACGCCGTCGCCCCAGCATTTT. It codes for CASSKDTPSPQHF.

The chain recombines TRBV5-4 with TRBJ1-2; no clear D. V was pared by 0 bases and J by 0 bases, with 6 bases between. CDR3 length equals 14 residues. The germline V gene has CDR1 SGHNT and CDR2 YYREEE (reference sequence). The CDR3 loop reads CASSLGGPNYGYTF. CDR3 DNA sequence: TGTGCCAGCAGCTTGGGTGGACCTAACTATGGCTACACCTTC.

This clonotype was detected once. Being one base from a much bigger clone, this may be a read error. The chain uses TRBV10-3 and TRBJ1-1; 7 bases agree with TRBD1. CDR1 and CDR2 (germline): ENHRY, SYGVKD. CDR3 length: 14 residues. The chain's CDR3 is CDIRATGENTEAFF. For the CDR3, the DNA is TGTGACATCAGGGCCACAGGGGAGAACACTGAAGCTTTCTTT.

This clonotype is classed as medium-sized. The chain carries TRBV7-8 and TRBJ2-3, with 8 bases fitting TRBD1. This CDR3 comprises 17 residues. Germline values: CDR1 SGHVS, CDR2 FQNEAQ. V was clipped by 0 bases and J by 2 bases; unmatched bases: 7. CDR3 DNA: TGTGCCAGCAGCTTAGCGTGGACAGGGCTGATCACAGATACGCAGTATTTT. Its protein is CASSLAWTGLITDTQYF.